This T cell receptor (beta chain) stems from a study of shared clonotypes between healthy human individuals. The study, taken as a whole, reports: Represented diversity, genetic and exposure-history alike, was limited by few donors. Clonotype sharing among donors, it was expected, would be affected by sequencing depth.

Healthy HIV-negative adults with no recent acute infections or vaccinations were recruited as donors. Sequencing was at deep level. TCRdb's table, derived via immunoSEQ multiplex PCR, lists solely in-frame clones and lacks some. The sample consists of around 980,000 clones, roughly 74% of them appearing once. About this clone itself: Its specificity is unknown.

Germline assignment: CDR1 MDHEN and CDR2 SYDVKM. CDR3 length equals 15 residues. Trimming removed 3 bases from V and 6 bases from J, with 15 bases in between. J is TRBJ2-1 and V is TRBV28; D gene uncertain. The TCR was taken from a man aged 18 to 30 in good health. Some clones in this sample may be carry-over from other donors' samples. The sequencing input was memory CD4+ T cells from PBMCs. As to subset: CD45RA-negative fraction. CDR3 bases: TGTGCCAGCAGTTTTTTAGGAACGAGAAGCAATGAGCAGTTCTTC. Translating gives CASSFLGTRSNEQFF.